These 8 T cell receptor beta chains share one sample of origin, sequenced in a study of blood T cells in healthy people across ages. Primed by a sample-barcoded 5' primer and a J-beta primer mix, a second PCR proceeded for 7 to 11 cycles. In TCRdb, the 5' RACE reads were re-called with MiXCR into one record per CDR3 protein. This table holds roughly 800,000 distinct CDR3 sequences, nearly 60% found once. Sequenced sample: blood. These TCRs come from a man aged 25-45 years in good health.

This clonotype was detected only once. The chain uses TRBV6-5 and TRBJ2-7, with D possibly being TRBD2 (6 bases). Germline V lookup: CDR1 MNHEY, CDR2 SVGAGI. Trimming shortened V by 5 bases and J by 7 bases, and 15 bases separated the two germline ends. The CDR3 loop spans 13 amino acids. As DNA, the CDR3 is TGTGCCAGCAGTCGCGGGACTTACGAAGAGCAGTACTTC. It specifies CASSRGTYEEQYF.

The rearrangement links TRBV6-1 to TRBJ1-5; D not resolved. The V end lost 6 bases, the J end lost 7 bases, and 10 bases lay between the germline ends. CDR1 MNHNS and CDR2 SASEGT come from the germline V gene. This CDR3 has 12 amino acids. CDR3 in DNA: TGTGCCAGCAGGGATTCCGTACAGCCCCAGCATTTT. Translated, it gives CASRDSVQPQHF.

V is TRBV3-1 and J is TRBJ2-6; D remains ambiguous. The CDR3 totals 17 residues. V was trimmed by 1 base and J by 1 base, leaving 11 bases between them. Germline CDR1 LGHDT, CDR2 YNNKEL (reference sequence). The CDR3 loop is CASSQGFLPSGANVLTF. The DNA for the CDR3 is TGTGCCAGCAGCCAAGGGTTCCTGCCTTCTGGGGCCAACGTCCTGACTTTC.

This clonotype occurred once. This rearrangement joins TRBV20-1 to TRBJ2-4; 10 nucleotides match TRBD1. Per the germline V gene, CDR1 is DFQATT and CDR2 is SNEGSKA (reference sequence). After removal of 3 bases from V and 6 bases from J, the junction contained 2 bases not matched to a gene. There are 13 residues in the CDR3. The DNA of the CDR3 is TGCAGTGCTAGGGGGGACAGGGGAAACATTCAGTACTTC. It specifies CSARGDRGNIQYF.

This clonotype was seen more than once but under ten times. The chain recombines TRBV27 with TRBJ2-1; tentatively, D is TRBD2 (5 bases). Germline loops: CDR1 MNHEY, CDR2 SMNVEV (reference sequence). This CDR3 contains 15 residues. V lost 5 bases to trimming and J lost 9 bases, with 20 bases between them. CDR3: CASSGRLPPYGEQFF. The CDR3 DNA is TGTGCCAGCAGTGGGAGACTCCCGCCCTACGGTGAGCAGTTCTTC.

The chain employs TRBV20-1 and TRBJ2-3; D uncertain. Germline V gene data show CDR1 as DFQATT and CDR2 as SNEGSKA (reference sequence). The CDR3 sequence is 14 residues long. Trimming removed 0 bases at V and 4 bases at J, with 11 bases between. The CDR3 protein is CSARDAAGADTQYF. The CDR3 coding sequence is TGCAGTGCTAGAGATGCGGCCGGCGCAGATACGCAGTATTTT.

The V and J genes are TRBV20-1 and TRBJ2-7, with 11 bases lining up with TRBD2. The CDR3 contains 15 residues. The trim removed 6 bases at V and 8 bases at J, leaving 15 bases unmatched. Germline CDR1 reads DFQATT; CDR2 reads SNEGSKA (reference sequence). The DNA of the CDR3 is TGCAGTGCCAAGAGCAATCTAGCGGGAGGCCGTCAGCAGTACTTC. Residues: CSAKSNLAGGRQQYF.

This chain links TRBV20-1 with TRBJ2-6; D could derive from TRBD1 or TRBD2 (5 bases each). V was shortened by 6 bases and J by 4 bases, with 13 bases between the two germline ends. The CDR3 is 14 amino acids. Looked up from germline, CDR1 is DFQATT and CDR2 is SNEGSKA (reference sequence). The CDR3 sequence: CSAPEGKGANVLTF. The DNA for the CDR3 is TGCAGTGCGCCCGAGGGGAAAGGGGCCAACGTCCTGACTTTC.